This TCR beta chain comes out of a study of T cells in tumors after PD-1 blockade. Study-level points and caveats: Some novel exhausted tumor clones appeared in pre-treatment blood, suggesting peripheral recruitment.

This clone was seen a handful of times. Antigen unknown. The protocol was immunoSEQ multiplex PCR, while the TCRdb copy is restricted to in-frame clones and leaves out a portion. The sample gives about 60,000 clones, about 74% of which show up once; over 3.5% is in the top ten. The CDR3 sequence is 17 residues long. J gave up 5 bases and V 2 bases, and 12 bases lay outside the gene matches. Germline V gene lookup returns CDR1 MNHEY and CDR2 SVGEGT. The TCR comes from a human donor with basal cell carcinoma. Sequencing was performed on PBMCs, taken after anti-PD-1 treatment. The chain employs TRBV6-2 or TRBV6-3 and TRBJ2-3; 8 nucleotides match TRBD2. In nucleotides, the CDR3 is TGTGCCAGCAGTTACCCCCTCGGAGAGCGGGGGAAAGATACGCAGTATTTT. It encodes CASSYPLGERGKDTQYF.